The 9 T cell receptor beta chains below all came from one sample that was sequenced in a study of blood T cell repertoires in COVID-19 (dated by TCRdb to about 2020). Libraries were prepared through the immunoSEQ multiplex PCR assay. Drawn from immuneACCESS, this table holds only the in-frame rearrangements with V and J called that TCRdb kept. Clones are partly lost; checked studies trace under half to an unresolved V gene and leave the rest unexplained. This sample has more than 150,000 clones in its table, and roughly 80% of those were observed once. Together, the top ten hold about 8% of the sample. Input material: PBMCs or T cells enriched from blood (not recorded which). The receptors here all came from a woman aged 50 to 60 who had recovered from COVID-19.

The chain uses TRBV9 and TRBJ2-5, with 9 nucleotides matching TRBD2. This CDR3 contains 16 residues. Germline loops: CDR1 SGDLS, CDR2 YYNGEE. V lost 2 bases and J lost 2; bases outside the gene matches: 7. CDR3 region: CASSVGSSGVQETQYF. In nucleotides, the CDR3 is TGTGCCAGCAGCGTCGGGTCTAGCGGGGTGCAAGAGACCCAGTACTTC.

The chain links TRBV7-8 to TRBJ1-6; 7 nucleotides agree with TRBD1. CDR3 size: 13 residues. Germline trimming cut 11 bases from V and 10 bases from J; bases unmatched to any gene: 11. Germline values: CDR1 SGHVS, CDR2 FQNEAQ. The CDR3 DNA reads TGTGCCTGGGGGGACAGTCAACGCTCACCCCTCCACTTT. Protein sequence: CAWGDSQRSPLHF.

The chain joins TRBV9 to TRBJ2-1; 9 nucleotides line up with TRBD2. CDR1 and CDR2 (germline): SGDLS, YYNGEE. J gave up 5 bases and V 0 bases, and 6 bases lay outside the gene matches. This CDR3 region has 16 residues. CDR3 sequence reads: CASSVGVASGDNEQFF. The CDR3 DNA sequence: TGTGCCAGCAGCGTAGGGGTGGCTAGCGGGGACAATGAGCAGTTCTTC.

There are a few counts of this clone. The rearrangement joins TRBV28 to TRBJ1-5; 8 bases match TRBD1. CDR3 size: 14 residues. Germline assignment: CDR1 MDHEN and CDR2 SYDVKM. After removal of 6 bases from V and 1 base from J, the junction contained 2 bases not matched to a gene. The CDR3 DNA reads TGTGCCAGCAGCTGGACAGGGAGCAATCAGCCCCAGCATTTT. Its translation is CASSWTGSNQPQHF.

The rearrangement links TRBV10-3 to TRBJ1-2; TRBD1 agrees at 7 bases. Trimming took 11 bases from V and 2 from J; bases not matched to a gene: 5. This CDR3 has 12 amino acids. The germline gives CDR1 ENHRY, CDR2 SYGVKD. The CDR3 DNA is TGTGCCGTAGCGACAGGGAACTATGGCTACACCTTC. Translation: CAVATGNYGYTF.

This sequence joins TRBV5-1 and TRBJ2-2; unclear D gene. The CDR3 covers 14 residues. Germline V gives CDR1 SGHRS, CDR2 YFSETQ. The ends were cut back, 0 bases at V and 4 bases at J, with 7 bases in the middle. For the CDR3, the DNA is TGCGCCAGCAGCTTGGCCCAGGTCACCGGGGAGCTGTTTTTT. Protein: CASSLAQVTGELFF.

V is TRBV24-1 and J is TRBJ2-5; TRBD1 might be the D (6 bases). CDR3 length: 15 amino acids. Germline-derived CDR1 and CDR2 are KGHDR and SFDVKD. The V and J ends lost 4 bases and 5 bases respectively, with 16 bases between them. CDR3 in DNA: TGTGCCACCAGTGACCCCACAGGGTCAGGGGAGACCCAGTACTTC. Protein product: CATSDPTGSGETQYF.

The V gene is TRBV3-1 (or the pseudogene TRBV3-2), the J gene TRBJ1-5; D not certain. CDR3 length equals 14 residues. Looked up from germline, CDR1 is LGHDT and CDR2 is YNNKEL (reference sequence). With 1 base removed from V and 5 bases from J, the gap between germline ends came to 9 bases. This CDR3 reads CASSQGERDQPQHF. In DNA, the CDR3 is TGTGCCAGCAGCCAAGGGGAGAGGGATCAGCCCCAGCATTTT.

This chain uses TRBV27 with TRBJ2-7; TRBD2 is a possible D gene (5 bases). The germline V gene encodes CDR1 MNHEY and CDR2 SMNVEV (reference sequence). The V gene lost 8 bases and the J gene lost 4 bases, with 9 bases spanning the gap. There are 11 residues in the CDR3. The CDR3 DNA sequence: TGTGCCAGCCGGGGAATATACGAGCAGTACTTC. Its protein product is CASRGIYEQYF.